This section outlines one TCR beta chain sequence together with its context. Its matching antigen is unknown. Separate from the roughly 670-subject first cohort, the approximately 130-subject validation cohort was the one that the donors belonged to. Measured with immunoSEQ multiplex PCR; TCRdb has only the in-frame clones, and not every one. The repertoire holds about 120,000 clones, approximately 94% seen once, with about 1.8% in the top ten. This sample is drawn from a study of cytomegalovirus exposure and HLA in healthy donors. Study-level findings and limits: In vitro experiments confirmed that a few CMV-associated chains were specific for CMV antigens. Accounts indicate the classifier identified cytomegalovirus status with strong specificity and sensitivity.

The sequenced material came from PBMCs. The clonotype was recovered from a man between 18 and 29 years old in good health and CMV-seronegative.

The CDR3 is CASSLQDATNEKLFF. The CDR3 region has the DNA TGTGCCAGCAGTTTGCAGGATGCAACTAATGAAAAACTGTTTTTT. This chain uses TRBV28 with TRBJ1-4, with D hard to call. Trimming pared 3 bases from V and 0 bases from J, leaving 8 bases between. Germline CDR1 is MDHEN and CDR2 is SYDVKM. The CDR3 extends over 15 amino acids.